The 24 T cell receptor beta chains given below trace back to one sample, sequenced in a study of CD8+ T cells in alopecia areata. Extracted from the samples, RNA was reverse transcribed into cDNA to serve as the sequencing template. The repertoire was sequenced with immunoSEQ multiplex PCR; TCRdb's copy has only in-frame clones and lacks some. This sample has about 220,000 clones, with less than 75% found just once. Treatment reported: oral pan-JAK inhibitor, 5-10 mg twice daily. The specimen was CD4+ T cells sorted from blood, collected at week 4, from a patient treated with tofacitinib. These receptor sequences come from a human donor with alopecia areata.

The V and J genes are TRBV5-1 and TRBJ2-5; TRBD2 matches 9 bases. The CDR3 loop spans 17 amino acids. V lost 2 bases and J lost 4; bases outside the gene matches: 12. The germline CDR1 and CDR2 sequences are SGHRS and YFSETQ. Here the CDR3 reads CASSFGSGGPVGETQYF. The CDR3, as DNA: TGCGCCAGCAGCTTTGGAAGCGGGGGGCCGGTAGGAGAGACCCAGTACTTC.

The chain uses TRBV15 and TRBJ2-1; D is unclear. There are 12 residues in the CDR3. The germline gives CDR1 LNHNV, CDR2 YYDKDF (reference sequence). V was pared by 0 bases and J by 9 bases, with 6 bases between. The CDR3 reads CATSRDWSEQFF. Written as DNA, the CDR3 is TGTGCCACCAGCAGAGATTGGAGTGAGCAGTTCTTC. The entire variable domain, with the rest obtained from reference TRBV15 and TRBJ2-1, is as follows: DAMVIQNPRYQVTQFGKPVTLSCSQTLNHNVMYWYQQKSSQAPKLLFHYYDKDFNNEADTPDNFQSRRPNTSFCFLDIRSPGLGDTAMYLCATSRDWSEQFFGPGTRLTVL.

The gene calls are TRBV29-1 and TRBJ2-5; 9 bases are shared with TRBD2. V was pared by 3 bases and J by 4 bases, with 6 bases of the junction left unmatched. Germline CDR1 is SQVTM and CDR2 is ANQGSEA. The CDR3 covers 14 residues. Written as DNA, the CDR3 is TGCAGCGTTGATTTAGCGGGGGTCGGAGAGACCCAGTACTTC. Translation gives CSVDLAGVGETQYF.

This sequence joins TRBV4-3 and TRBJ2-2; 7 bases are a match to TRBD1. Germline CDR1 and CDR2: LGHNA and YSLEER. Unmatched junction bases numbered 9, after V lost 4 bases and J lost 4 bases. The CDR3 has 16 residues. CDR3 coding DNA: TGCGCCAGCAGCCCCACAGGGGTCTTTCTCACCGGGGAGCTGTTTTTT. Protein: CASSPTGVFLTGELFF.

The chain couples TRBV30 to TRBJ2-3; D not certain. Trimming left V 2 bases short and J 0 bases short, with 3 bases between. CDR3 length: 12 amino acids. The germline CDR1 and CDR2 sequences are GTSNPN and SVGIG (reference sequence). CDR3 in DNA: TGTGCCTGGAGTTTCAGCACAGATACGCAGTATTTT. It encodes CAWSFSTDTQYF.

The chain couples TRBV25-1 to TRBJ2-2; 7 bases align to TRBD2. CDR1 is MGHDK and CDR2 is SYGVNS in the germline V gene. The trim removed 3 bases at V and 0 bases at J, leaving 1 base unmatched. The length of the CDR3 is 15 residues. The CDR3 protein is CASSDGLANTGELFF. The CDR3 DNA sequence: TGTGCCAGCAGTGATGGACTAGCGAACACCGGGGAGCTGTTTTTT. The complete variable domain, with remaining parts taken from reference TRBV25-1 and TRBJ2-2, reads EADIYQTPRYLVIGTGKKITLECSQTMGHDKMYWYQQDPGMELHLIHYSYGVNSTEKGDLSSESTVSRIRTEHFPLTLESARPSHTSQYLCASSDGLANTGELFFGEGSRLTVL.

Worth noting for this clone: Other DNA sequences within the sample encode an identical CDR3. This chain connects TRBV30 to TRBJ1-2; TRBD1 matches 8 bases. CDR3 length equals 13 residues. The V gene end was trimmed by 3 bases and the J gene end by 3 bases; junction bases not matched to a gene: 3. CDR1 and CDR2 from the germline V gene are GTSNPN and SVGIG (reference sequence). CDR3 bases: TGTGCCTGGAGCAGGGGGCGAGACTATGGCTACACCTTC. Translated: CAWSRGRDYGYTF. Based on the CDR3 plus reference TRBV30 and TRBJ1-2, the full variable domain is SQTIHQWPATLVQPVGSPLSLECTVEGTSNPNLYWYRQAAGRGLQLLFYSVGIGQISSEVPQNLSASRPQDRQFILSSKKLLLSDSGFYLCAWSRGRDYGYTFGSGTRLTVV.

This chain uses TRBV6-6 with TRBJ2-1, with TRBD1 identical over 11 bases. The CDR3 has 16 amino acids. Germline V gene lookup returns CDR1 MNHNY and CDR2 SVGAGI (reference sequence). V was clipped by 0 bases and J by 9 bases; unmatched bases: 7. CDR3 region: CASSYSGQGALSEQFF. The DNA for the CDR3 is TGTGCCAGCAGTTACTCAGGACAGGGGGCGCTTAGTGAGCAGTTCTTC.

This clone has a handful of counts. The J gene is TRBJ2-2, the V gene TRBV29-1; no definite D call. Germline CDR1 and CDR2: SQVTM and ANQGSEA. The V and J ends lost 6 bases and 4 bases respectively, with 12 bases between them. CDR3 length: 13 residues. CDR3 sequence: CSVAAKPTGELFF. The DNA of the CDR3 is TGCAGCGTGGCCGCTAAGCCCACCGGGGAGCTGTTTTTT.

This clone turned up a few times. J is TRBJ2-4 and V is TRBV23-1, with D unclear. TRBV23-1 is flagged as an ORF with uncertain function. Trimming shortened V by 7 bases and J by 0 bases, and 13 bases separated the two germline ends. The CDR3 runs to 15 residues. The CDR3 DNA reads as TGCGCCAGCACATCACATTGTCTAGCCAAAAACATTCAGTACTTC. Translated, it gives CASTSHCLAKNIQYF.

The chain uses TRBV5-4 and TRBJ2-5; D may be TRBD2 (5 bases). CDR1 and CDR2 (germline): SGHNT, YYREEE (reference sequence). The CDR3 has 13 residues. The V gene lost 4 bases and the J gene lost 4 bases, with 11 bases spanning the gap. The CDR3 DNA reads as TGTGCCAGCAGCCCCCCCAGCGGAGAGACCCAGTACTTC. This codes for CASSPPSGETQYF.

The chain recombines TRBV25-1 with TRBJ2-3; D unclear. The V gene's germline CDR1 is MGHDK and CDR2 SYGVNS. The V and J ends lost 1 base and 7 bases respectively, with 12 bases between them. The length of the CDR3 is 14 residues. The CDR3 sequence: CASSESIRTNTQYF. The DNA of the CDR3 is TGTGCCAGCAGTGAATCAATCAGAACTAATACGCAGTATTTT. Full variable domain (outside the CDR3, taken from reference TRBV25-1 and TRBJ2-3): EADIYQTPRYLVIGTGKKITLECSQTMGHDKMYWYQQDPGMELHLIHYSYGVNSTEKGDLSSESTVSRIRTEHFPLTLESARPSHTSQYLCASSESIRTNTQYFGPGTRLTVL.

This clone occurred many times. V is TRBV4-3 and J is TRBJ1-4, with unresolved D. Trimming removed 0 bases at V and 6 bases at J, with 5 bases between. Germline V CDR1 and CDR2: LGHNA, YSLEER. The CDR3 has 13 amino acids. CDR3 DNA: TGCGCCAGCAGCCAAGATCTGTATGAAAAACTGTTTTTT. It codes for CASSQDLYEKLFF.

The chain employs TRBV7-7 and TRBJ2-1, with 10 bases aligning to TRBD2. With 5 bases clipped from V and 10 bases from J, the junction kept 5 bases outside the gene matches. Looked up from germline, CDR1 is SSHAT and CDR2 is FNYEAQ (reference sequence). The CDR3 consists of 13 residues. This CDR3 reads CASSPKLAGEQFF. In nucleotides, the CDR3 is TGTGCCAGCAGCCCGAAACTAGCGGGGGAGCAGTTCTTC.

This chain uses TRBV11-3 with TRBJ2-7; D may be TRBD1 (6 bases). Germline assignment: CDR1 SGHNT and CDR2 YENEEA. Trimming stripped 5 bases from V and 4 bases from J, with 9 bases between. CDR3 length: 12 amino acids. Written as DNA, the CDR3 is TGTGCCAGCAGCCCAGGACAGTACGAGCAGTACTTC. This encodes CASSPGQYEQYF.

Here the CDR3 reads CASSKKGAWSTEAFF. CDR3 bases: TGTGCCAGCAGTAAGAAGGGGGCTTGGAGCACTGAAGCTTTCTTT. This chain joins TRBV28 and TRBJ1-1; TRBD1 matches 7 bases. V lost 5 bases and J lost 4; bases outside the gene matches: 10. Germline assignment: CDR1 MDHEN and CDR2 SYDVKM. The CDR3 length is 15 residues.

The rearrangement uses TRBV13 and TRBJ1-6; D not certain. This CDR3 has 13 residues. From germline, CDR1 is PRHDT and CDR2 FYEKMQ (reference sequence). The V gene lost 4 bases and the J gene lost 9 bases, with 10 bases spanning the gap. Here the CDR3 reads CASSSTVVSPLHF. DNA for the CDR3: TGTGCCAGCAGCTCGACCGTCGTTTCACCCCTCCACTTT. The complete variable domain, with remaining parts taken from reference TRBV13 and TRBJ1-6, reads AAGVIQSPRHLIKEKRETATLKCYPIPRHDTVYWYQQGPGQDPQFLISFYEKMQSDKGSIPDRFSAQQFSDYHSELNMSSLELGDSALYFCASSSTVVSPLHFGNGTRLTVT.

This clone was seen only a few times. The V and J genes are TRBV10-3 and TRBJ2-5, with TRBD2 matching over 14 bases. Germline CDR1 is ENHRY and CDR2 is SYGVKD. There are 21 residues in the CDR3. The V segment lost 2 bases and the J segment 0 bases; nucleotides outside the gene matches: 14. This CDR3 reads CAISETLPGLAGASYQETQYF. DNA for the CDR3: TGTGCCATCAGTGAGACCCTACCGGGACTAGCGGGGGCCTCGTACCAAGAGACCCAGTACTTC.

This chain joins TRBV29-1 and TRBJ1-2; no definite D call. The germline V gene has CDR1 SQVTM and CDR2 ANQGSEA. The CDR3 runs 14 residues. The V and J ends lost 3 bases and 0 bases respectively, with 11 bases between them. CDR3 amino acids: CSVEAPLTNYGYTF. As DNA, the CDR3 is TGCAGCGTTGAGGCGCCGCTAACTAACTATGGCTACACCTTC.

As to this clone: The identical CDR3 is also encoded by other nucleotide sequences in the sample. The chain couples TRBV9 to TRBJ2-3, with 8 bases fitting TRBD2. The CDR3 totals 15 residues. Germline assignment: CDR1 SGDLS and CDR2 YYNGEE. The trim removed 0 bases at V and 0 bases at J, leaving 0 bases unmatched. The CDR3 sequence is CASSVGLASTDTQYF. The CDR3 nucleotides read TGTGCCAGCAGCGTAGGACTAGCGAGCACAGATACGCAGTATTTT.

This clone has just a few counts. V usage is TRBV11-3 and J usage is TRBJ1-2; D is perhaps TRBD1 (5 bases). This CDR3 region has 12 residues. Trimming took off 5 bases at V and 8 bases at J, with 12 bases between the two ends. Germline V gene sequence: CDR1 SGHNT, CDR2 YENEEA. CDR3 bases: TGTGCCAGCAGCCAAACCAGGGACGGCTACACCTTC. Translating it yields CASSQTRDGYTF.

The V call is TRBV29-1, the J call TRBJ1-1; the match to TRBD1 covers 9 bases. Germline CDR1 and CDR2: SQVTM and ANQGSEA. The V gene end was trimmed by 6 bases and the J gene end by 5 bases; junction bases not matched to a gene: 4. CDR3 length equals 12 residues. The CDR3 DNA reads TGCAGCGTCGCCGGGACAGGGACTGAAGCTTTCTTT. Translated: CSVAGTGTEAFF.

The chain is built from TRBV9 and TRBJ1-5, with TRBD1 identical over 7 bases. This CDR3 region has 16 residues. The germline gives CDR1 SGDLS, CDR2 YYNGEE. V lost 3 bases, J lost 9 bases, and 15 bases stayed unmatched. CDR3 sequence (DNA): TGTGCCAGCAGCGCCTGGGACAGATGTTTTCTGTGGCCCCAGCATTTT. Translated: CASSAWDRCFLWPQHF.

The chain carries TRBV5-4 and TRBJ2-1; 8 bases are shared with TRBD2. There are 13 residues in the CDR3. The J segment lost 7 bases and the V segment lost 4 bases, leaving 4 bases of the junction unmatched. Germline loops: CDR1 SGHNT, CDR2 YYREEE (reference sequence). This CDR3 reads CASSTGLVNEQFF. CDR3 nucleotides: TGTGCCAGCAGCACGGGACTAGTGAATGAGCAGTTCTTC. The entire variable domain, with the rest obtained from reference TRBV5-4 and TRBJ2-1, is as follows: ETGVTQSPTHLIKTRGQQVTLRCSSQSGHNTVSWYQQALGQGPQFIFQYYREEENGRGNFPPRFSGLQFPNYSSELNVNALELDDSALYLCASSTGLVNEQFFGPGTRLTVL.